This T cell receptor beta chain derives from a study of vaccination and CD4 T cells after COVID-19. Sequenced with the Oncomine TCR Beta short-read assay was DNA taken from cultured CD4+ T cells. Investigators isolated genomic DNA from cultured CD4+ T cells. TCRdb re-called the PCR reads through MiXCR, storing one row per CDR3 protein. The sample yields several thousand distinct CDR3 sequences, around two fifths seen once. This sample's treatment: approximately nine-day PBMC culture with coronavirus spike peptide pools or control peptides (ViraFEST assay). The collection of CD4+ T cells from the unexposed donor took place before the COVID-19 pandemic (2011-2018). Expanded clonotypes were found by TCR sequencing after peptide-pool stimulation (ViraFEST). Culture conditions combined two million PBMCs per well with 9 to 10 IU/ml IL-2 and 8.5 to 10 ug/ml peptide pools. These CD4+ T cells came from roughly nine-day cultures by negative selection.

This clonotype was seen more than once but under ten times. The antigen is unknown. The V gene end was trimmed by 4 bases and the J gene end by 5 bases; junction bases not matched to a gene: 5. Germline values: CDR1 SGHVS, CDR2 FQNEAQ. CDR3 length: 14 amino acids. The rearrangement links TRBV7-8 to TRBJ1-2; TRBD1 matches 9 bases. The sequencing sample was made of CD4+ T cells from blood, cultured in vitro. The sequence came from a human donor in good health. CDR3 residues: CASSSGGQGYGYTF. As DNA, the CDR3 is TGTGCCAGCAGCTCTGGAGGACAGGGGTATGGCTACACCTTC.